One sample yielded the 8 T cell receptor beta chains listed below, sequenced in a study of T cell responses to AZD1222 COVID-19 vaccine. This table comes from immunoSEQ multiplex PCR, and its TCRdb copy is limited to in-frame clones, with some not included. The sample yields fewer than 150,000 clones, roughly nine tenths seen once. This material consisted of peripheral blood, taken on day 0 of AZD1222 vaccination. Receptors were obtained from an adult in good health.

This sequence joins TRBV19 and TRBJ1-1, with 8 bases aligning to TRBD1. Trimming at V came to 7 bases and at J to 0 bases, leaving 10 bases not matched to a gene. This CDR3 region has 16 residues. Germline-derived CDR1 and CDR2 are LNHDA and SQIVND (reference sequence). The CDR3: CASTSTWGQVNTEAFF. The CDR3 DNA reads TGTGCCAGTACTTCGACGTGGGGACAGGTGAACACTGAAGCTTTCTTT.

The chain has TRBV6-5 and TRBJ2-7; D is undetermined. The CDR3 consists of 13 residues. Trimming left V 4 bases short and J 6 bases short, with 13 bases between. Germline values: CDR1 MNHEY, CDR2 SVGAGI. The CDR3 spells CASSWPPLGEQYF. Written as DNA, the CDR3 is TGTGCCAGCAGTTGGCCACCACTGGGCGAGCAGTACTTC.

The chain recombines TRBV29-1 with TRBJ2-7; weak D call: TRBD1 (6 bases). Trimming left V 7 bases short and J 0 bases short, with 10 bases between. The CDR3 consists of 12 residues. CDR1 SQVTM and CDR2 ANQGSEA come from the germline V gene. The CDR3 DNA follows: TGCAGCGCACTCAGGGGCTCCTACGAGCAGTACTTC. Translation: CSALRGSYEQYF.

The chain uses TRBV7-6 and TRBJ2-3; the match to TRBD1 covers 12 bases. The V segment lost 1 base and the J segment 3 bases; nucleotides outside the gene matches: 5. The CDR3 covers 17 residues. Germline V gene lookup returns CDR1 SGHVS and CDR2 FNYEAQ. The CDR3 protein is CASSLEPGQGATDTQYF. The CDR3 DNA reads as TGTGCCAGCAGCTTAGAGCCGGGACAGGGGGCTACAGATACGCAGTATTTT.

The chain uses TRBV19 and TRBJ1-3; no clear D. Per germline, CDR1 LNHDA and CDR2 SQIVND (reference sequence). V was shortened by 3 bases and J by 4 bases, with 10 bases between the two germline ends. The CDR3 runs 14 residues. The DNA of the CDR3 is TGTGCCAGTAGTATCATCGCTTACGGAAACACCATATATTTT. Translation gives CASSIIAYGNTIYF.

This chain connects TRBV11-2 to TRBJ1-1; D is unclear. Germline CDR1 is SGHAT and CDR2 is FQNNGV. The CDR3 is made up of 15 amino acids. The ends were cut back, 5 bases at V and 1 base at J, with 14 bases in the middle. The DNA of the CDR3 is TGTGCCAGCAGCCCTAGGGCGGGAGGGAACACTGAAGCTTTCTTT. Translated, it gives CASSPRAGGNTEAFF.

This chain uses TRBV5-4 with TRBJ2-7, with 10 bases identical to TRBD1. The V segment lost 4 bases and the J segment 5 bases; nucleotides outside the gene matches: 3. CDR1 and CDR2 from the germline V gene are SGHNT and YYREEE (reference sequence). CDR3 size: 13 residues. The chain's CDR3 is CASSVGQGDEQYF. In DNA form, the CDR3 reads TGTGCCAGCAGCGTCGGACAGGGGGACGAGCAGTACTTC.

J is TRBJ2-3 and V is TRBV5-1; 12 nucleotides agree with TRBD2. J lost 0 bases, V lost 0 bases, and 5 bases had no gene match. From germline, CDR1 is SGHRS and CDR2 YFSETQ. There are 18 residues in the CDR3. CDR3 sequence (DNA): TGCGCCAGCAGCTTGGGACTAGCGGGGGCCCCTAGCACAGATACGCAGTATTTT. This sequence encodes CASSLGLAGAPSTDTQYF.